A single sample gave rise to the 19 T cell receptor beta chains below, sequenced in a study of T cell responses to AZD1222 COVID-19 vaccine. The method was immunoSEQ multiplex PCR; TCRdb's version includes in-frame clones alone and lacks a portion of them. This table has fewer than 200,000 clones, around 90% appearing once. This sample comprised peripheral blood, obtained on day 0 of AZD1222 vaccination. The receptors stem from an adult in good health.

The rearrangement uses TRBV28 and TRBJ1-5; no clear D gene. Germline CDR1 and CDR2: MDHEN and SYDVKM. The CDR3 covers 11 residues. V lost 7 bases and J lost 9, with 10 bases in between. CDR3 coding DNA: TGTGCCAGCAAAGCGGGGTCGCCCCAGCATTTT. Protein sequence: CASKAGSPQHF.

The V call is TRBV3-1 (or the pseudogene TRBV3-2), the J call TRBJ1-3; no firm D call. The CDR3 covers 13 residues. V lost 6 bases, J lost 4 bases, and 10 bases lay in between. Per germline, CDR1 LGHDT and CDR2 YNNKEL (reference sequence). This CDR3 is CASRYITGNTIYF. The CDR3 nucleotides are TGTGCCAGCAGATATATCACGGGAAACACCATATATTTT.

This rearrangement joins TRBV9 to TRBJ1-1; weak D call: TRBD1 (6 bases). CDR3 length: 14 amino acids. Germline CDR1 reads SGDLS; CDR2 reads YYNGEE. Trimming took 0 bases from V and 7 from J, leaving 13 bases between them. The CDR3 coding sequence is TGTGCCAGCAGCGTAGGAGGGGGGCGAGGTGAAGCTTTCTTT. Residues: CASSVGGGRGEAFF.

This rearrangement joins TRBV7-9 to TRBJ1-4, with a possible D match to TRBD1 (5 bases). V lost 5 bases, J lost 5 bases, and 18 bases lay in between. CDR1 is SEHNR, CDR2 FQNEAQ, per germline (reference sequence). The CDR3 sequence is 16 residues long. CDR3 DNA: TGTGCCAGCAGCCGCAGTGCGACAGAAGTAAATGAAAAACTGTTTTTT. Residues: CASSRSATEVNEKLFF.

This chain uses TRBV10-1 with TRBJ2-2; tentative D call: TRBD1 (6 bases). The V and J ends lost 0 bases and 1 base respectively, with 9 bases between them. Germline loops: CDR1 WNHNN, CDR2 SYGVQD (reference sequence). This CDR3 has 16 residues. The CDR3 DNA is TGCGCCAGCAGTGAGTCTAGGACAGTGAACACCGGGGAGCTGTTTTTT. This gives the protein CASSESRTVNTGELFF.

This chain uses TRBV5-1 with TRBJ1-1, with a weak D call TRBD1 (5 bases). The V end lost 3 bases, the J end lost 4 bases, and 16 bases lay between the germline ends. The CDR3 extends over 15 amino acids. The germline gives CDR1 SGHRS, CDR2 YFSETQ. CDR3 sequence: CASSSSGPISTEAFF. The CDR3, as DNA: TGCGCCAGCAGCTCATCGGGACCCATCTCCACTGAAGCTTTCTTT.

This chain's CDR3 is CASSPGLTLTATNEKLFF. The CDR3 DNA reads TGTGCCAGCAGTCCGGGTCTTACACTCACTGCAACTAATGAAAAACTGTTTTTT. The chain employs TRBV28 and TRBJ1-4; D unclear. CDR1 MDHEN and CDR2 SYDVKM come from the germline V gene. The CDR3 consists of 18 residues. V lost 5 bases, J lost 0 bases, and 19 bases lay in between.

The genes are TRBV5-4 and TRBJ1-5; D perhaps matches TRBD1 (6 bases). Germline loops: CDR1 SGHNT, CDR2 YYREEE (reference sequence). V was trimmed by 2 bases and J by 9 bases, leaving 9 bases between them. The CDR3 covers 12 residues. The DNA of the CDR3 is TGTGCCAGCAGCTTACCGGGGGCGCCCCAGCATTTT. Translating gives CASSLPGAPQHF.

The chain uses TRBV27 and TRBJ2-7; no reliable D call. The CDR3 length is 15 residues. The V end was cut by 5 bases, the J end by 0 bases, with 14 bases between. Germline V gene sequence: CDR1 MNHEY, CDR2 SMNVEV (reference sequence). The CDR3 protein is CASSEEPISSYEQYF. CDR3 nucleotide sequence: TGTGCCAGCAGTGAGGAACCAATCAGCTCCTACGAGCAGTACTTC.

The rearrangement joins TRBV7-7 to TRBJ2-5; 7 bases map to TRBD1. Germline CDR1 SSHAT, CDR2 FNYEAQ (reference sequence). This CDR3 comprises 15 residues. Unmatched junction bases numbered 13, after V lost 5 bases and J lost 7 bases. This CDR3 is CASSEIDRDAATQYF. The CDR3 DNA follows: TGTGCCAGCAGCGAGATCGACAGGGACGCGGCGACCCAGTACTTC.

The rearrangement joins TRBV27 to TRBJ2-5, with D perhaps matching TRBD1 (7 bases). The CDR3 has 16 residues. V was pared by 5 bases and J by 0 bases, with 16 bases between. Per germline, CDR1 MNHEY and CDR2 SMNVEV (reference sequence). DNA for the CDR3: TGTGCCAGCAGTCCCCGCGGGACAGTCAACCAAGAGACCCAGTACTTC. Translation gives CASSPRGTVNQETQYF.

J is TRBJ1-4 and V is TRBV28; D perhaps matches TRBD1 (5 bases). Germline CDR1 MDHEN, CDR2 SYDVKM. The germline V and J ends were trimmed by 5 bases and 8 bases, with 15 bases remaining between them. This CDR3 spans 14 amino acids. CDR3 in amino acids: CASSEGRGREKLFF. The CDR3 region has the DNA TGTGCCAGCAGTGAGGGACGTGGGAGGGAAAAACTGTTTTTT.

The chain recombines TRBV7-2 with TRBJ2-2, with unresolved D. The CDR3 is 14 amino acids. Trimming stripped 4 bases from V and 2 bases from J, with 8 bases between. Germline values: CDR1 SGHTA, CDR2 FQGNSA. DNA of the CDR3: TGTGCCAGCAGCTCCCGAACTAACACCGGGGAGCTGTTTTTT. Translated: CASSSRTNTGELFF.

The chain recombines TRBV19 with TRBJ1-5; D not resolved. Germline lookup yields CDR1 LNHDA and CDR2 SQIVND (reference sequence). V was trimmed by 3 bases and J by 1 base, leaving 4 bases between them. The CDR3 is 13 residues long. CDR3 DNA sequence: TGTGCCAGTAGTATTGAGAGCAATCAGCCCCAGCATTTT. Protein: CASSIESNQPQHF.

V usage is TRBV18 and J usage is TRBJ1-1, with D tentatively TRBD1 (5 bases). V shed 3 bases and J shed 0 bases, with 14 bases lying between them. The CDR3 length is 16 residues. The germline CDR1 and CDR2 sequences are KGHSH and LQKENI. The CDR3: CASSPRQLLMNTEAFF. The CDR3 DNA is TGTGCCAGCTCACCGCGACAGCTACTCATGAACACTGAAGCTTTCTTT. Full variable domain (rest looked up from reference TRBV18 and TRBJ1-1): NAGVMQNPRHLVRRRGQEARLRCSPMKGHSHVYWYRQLPEEGLKFMVYLQKENIIDESGMPKERFSAEFPKEGPSILRIQQVVRGDSAAYFCASSPRQLLMNTEAFFGQGTRLTVV.

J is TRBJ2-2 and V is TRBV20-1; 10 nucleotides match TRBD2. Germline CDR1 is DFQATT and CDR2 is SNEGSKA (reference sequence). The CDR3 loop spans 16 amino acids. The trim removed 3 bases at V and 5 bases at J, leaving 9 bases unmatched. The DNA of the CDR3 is TGCAGTGCTAGTCATCCTAGCGGGGGATGGACCGGGGAGCTGTTTTTT. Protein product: CSASHPSGGWTGELFF.

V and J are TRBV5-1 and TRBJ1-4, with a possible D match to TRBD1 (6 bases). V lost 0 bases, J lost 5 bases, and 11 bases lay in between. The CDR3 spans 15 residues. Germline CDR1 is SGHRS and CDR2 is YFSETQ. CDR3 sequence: CASSLATGKNEKLFF. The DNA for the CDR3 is TGCGCCAGCAGCTTGGCGACAGGAAAGAATGAAAAACTGTTTTTT.

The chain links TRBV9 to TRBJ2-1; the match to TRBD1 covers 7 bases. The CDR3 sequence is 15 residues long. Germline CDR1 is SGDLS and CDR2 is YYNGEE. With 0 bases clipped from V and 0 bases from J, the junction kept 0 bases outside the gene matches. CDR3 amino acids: CASSVGTGSYNEQFF. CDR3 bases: TGTGCCAGCAGCGTAGGGACAGGCTCCTACAATGAGCAGTTCTTC.

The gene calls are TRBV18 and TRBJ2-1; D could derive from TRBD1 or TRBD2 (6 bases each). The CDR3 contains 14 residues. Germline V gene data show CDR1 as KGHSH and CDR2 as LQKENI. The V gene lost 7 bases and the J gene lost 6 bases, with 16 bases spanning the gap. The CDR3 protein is CASYQPGAANEQFF. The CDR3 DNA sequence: TGTGCCAGCTACCAACCGGGGGCGGCCAATGAGCAGTTCTTC.